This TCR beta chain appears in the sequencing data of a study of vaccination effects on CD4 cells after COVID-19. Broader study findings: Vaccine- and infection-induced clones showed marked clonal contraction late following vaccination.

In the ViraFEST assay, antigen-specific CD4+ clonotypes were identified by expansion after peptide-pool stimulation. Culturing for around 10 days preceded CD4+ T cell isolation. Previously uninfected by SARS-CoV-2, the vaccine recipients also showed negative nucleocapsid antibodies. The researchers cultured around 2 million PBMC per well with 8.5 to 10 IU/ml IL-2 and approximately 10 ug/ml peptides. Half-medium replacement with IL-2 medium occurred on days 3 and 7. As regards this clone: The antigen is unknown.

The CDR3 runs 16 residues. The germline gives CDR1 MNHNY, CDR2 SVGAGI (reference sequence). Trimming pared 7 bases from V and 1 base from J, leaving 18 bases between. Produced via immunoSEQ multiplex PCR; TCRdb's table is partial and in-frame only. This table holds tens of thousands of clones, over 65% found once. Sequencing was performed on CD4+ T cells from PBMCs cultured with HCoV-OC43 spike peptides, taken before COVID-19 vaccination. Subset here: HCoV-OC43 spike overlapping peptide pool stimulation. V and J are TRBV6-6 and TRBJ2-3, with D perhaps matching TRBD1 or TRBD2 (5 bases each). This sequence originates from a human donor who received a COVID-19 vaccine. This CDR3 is CASTLAGRGGTDTQYF. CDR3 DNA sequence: TGTGCCAGCACCCTGGCAGGCCGAGGGGGCACAGATACGCAGTATTTT.